One and the same sample provided the 24 T cell receptor beta chains below, sequenced in a study of blood T cell repertoires in COVID-19. Assay used: immunoSEQ multiplex PCR; TCRdb lists only in-frame clones, some missing. The data hold 170,000 or so clones, with approximately 87% observed a single time. The sample taken for sequencing was peripheral blood. The receptor source for this set is a woman aged 18-29 years who had recovered from COVID-19.

This clone was counted once. The chain couples TRBV18 to TRBJ2-3; D possibly corresponds to TRBD2 (6 bases). CDR1 and CDR2 from the germline V gene are KGHSH and LQKENI. Trimming stripped 1 base from V and 0 bases from J, with 11 bases between. The length of the CDR3 is 16 residues. CDR3 residues: CASSPRREISTDTQYF. The CDR3 DNA sequence: TGTGCCAGCTCACCACGGCGGGAAATTAGCACAGATACGCAGTATTTT.

The V gene is TRBV2, the J gene TRBJ2-5, with D perhaps matching TRBD1 (6 bases). CDR3 length equals 15 residues. V shed 4 bases and J shed 5 bases, with 17 bases lying between them. CDR1 is SNHLY and CDR2 is FYNNEI in the germline V gene. Here the CDR3 reads CASSGVAGVAETQYF. The CDR3 coding sequence is TGTGCCAGCAGTGGTGTCGCAGGGGTCGCGGAGACCCAGTACTTC.

This sequence joins TRBV19 and TRBJ1-3, with D unresolved. With 6 bases removed from V and 0 bases from J, the gap between germline ends came to 9 bases. Germline-derived CDR1 and CDR2 are LNHDA and SQIVND (reference sequence). CDR3 length equals 14 residues. The CDR3 loop reads CASSEQHSGNTIYF. In DNA form, the CDR3 reads TGTGCCAGTAGCGAACAACACTCTGGAAACACCATATATTTT.

The V and J genes are TRBV6-2 or TRBV6-3 and TRBJ2-7, with TRBD2 matching 8 bases. The V and J ends lost 4 bases and 5 bases, in that order; junction bases with no gene match: 7. Looked up from germline, CDR1 is MNHEY and CDR2 is SVGEGT. The CDR3 covers 14 residues. The DNA for the CDR3 is TGTGCCAGCAGTTTCACCGGGACTAGGAACGAGCAGTACTTC. Residues: CASSFTGTRNEQYF.

The count of this clone is one. The CDR3 region is CASSGGQDGYTF. In DNA, the CDR3 is TGTGCCAGCAGTGGGGGACAGGATGGCTACACCTTC. V and J are TRBV6-4 and TRBJ1-2; TRBD1 agrees at 8 bases. Germline values: CDR1 MRHNA, CDR2 SNTAGT. The length of the CDR3 is 12 residues. V lost 4 bases, J lost 6 bases, and 1 base stayed unmatched.

Here the CDR3 reads CASSLERGSTDTQYF. The DNA of the CDR3 is TGCGCCAGCAGCTTGGAAAGGGGCAGCACAGATACGCAGTATTTT. V is TRBV5-1 and J is TRBJ2-3, with D perhaps matching TRBD1 (5 bases). This CDR3 has 15 amino acids. The germline V gene has CDR1 SGHRS and CDR2 YFSETQ. V was pared by 0 bases and J by 0 bases, with 8 bases between.

For the CDR3, the DNA is TGTGCCAGCAGCTCCCGGGACAGGGGCTACGAGCAGTACGTC. It codes for CASSSRDRGYEQYV. V and J are TRBV13 and TRBJ2-7, with 10 positions matching TRBD1. The CDR3 has 14 residues. From germline, CDR1 is PRHDT and CDR2 FYEKMQ (reference sequence). J was trimmed by 3 bases and V by 4 bases; bases with no gene match: 3.

The rearrangement links TRBV27 to TRBJ2-1; 8 positions match TRBD2. The CDR3 is made up of 12 amino acids. CDR1 is MNHEY, CDR2 SMNVEV, per germline (reference sequence). Trimming cost V 1 base and J 15 bases; bases outside gene matches: 5. In DNA form, the CDR3 reads TGTGCCAGCAGTTTATTAGCGGGGTCCTGGTTCTTC. This encodes CASSLLAGSWFF.

V usage is TRBV4-3 and J usage is TRBJ2-5, with D possibly being TRBD2 (5 bases). The CDR3 has 15 amino acids. Germline V lookup: CDR1 LGHNA, CDR2 YSLEER. With 4 bases removed from V and 5 bases from J, the gap between germline ends came to 17 bases. DNA of the CDR3: TGCGCCAGCAGCCCCACCCCTACGGGGTGGGAGACCCAGTACTTC. It translates to CASSPTPTGWETQYF.

The chain carries TRBV9 and TRBJ2-1; D gene uncertain. The CDR3 runs 13 residues. Germline CDR1 and CDR2: SGDLS and YYNGEE. Trimming cost V 5 bases and J 9 bases, with 15 bases left between them. The CDR3, as DNA: TGTGCCAGCAGGGTCGGCGGTACGGGTGAGCAGTTCTTC. Amino acid sequence: CASRVGGTGEQFF. The entire variable domain, with the rest obtained from reference TRBV9 and TRBJ2-1, is as follows: DSGVTQTPKHLITATGQRVTLRCSPRSGDLSVYWYQQSLDQGLQFLIQYYNGEERAKGNILERFSAQQFPDLHSELNLSSLELGDSALYFCASRVGGTGEQFFGPGTRLTVL.

The chain joins TRBV13 to TRBJ1-6; TRBD1 aligns across 9 bases. With V trimmed by 0 bases and J by 7 bases, 10 bases remained unmatched. The CDR3 covers 18 residues. Germline-derived CDR1 and CDR2 are PRHDT and FYEKMQ (reference sequence). The CDR3 DNA follows: TGTGCCAGCAGCTTAGGTTTTACAGGGGGCTATGTAAATTCACCCCTCCACTTT. It yields the protein CASSLGFTGGYVNSPLHF. Looking up the rest from reference TRBV13 and TRBJ1-6 gives the full variable domain: AAGVIQSPRHLIKEKRETATLKCYPIPRHDTVYWYQQGPGQDPQFLISFYEKMQSDKGSIPDRFSAQQFSDYHSELNMSSLELGDSALYFCASSLGFTGGYVNSPLHFGNGTRLTVT.

The rearrangement uses TRBV5-1 and TRBJ2-1, with 11 bases lining up with TRBD2. Germline assignment: CDR1 SGHRS and CDR2 YFSETQ. V gave up 0 bases and J gave up 9 bases; unmatched junction bases: 5. The CDR3 totals 15 residues. The CDR3: CASSLVLAGEAEQFF. The DNA for the CDR3 is TGCGCCAGCAGCTTGGTACTAGCGGGAGAGGCTGAGCAGTTCTTC.

In regard to this clone: This specimen includes other DNA sequences encoding the same CDR3. The chain links TRBV3-1 (or the pseudogene TRBV3-2) to TRBJ2-2; 8 bases fit TRBD2. In germline, CDR1 is LGHDT, CDR2 YNNKEL (reference sequence). The CDR3 spans 14 residues. Trimming took 1 base from V and 6 from J; bases not matched to a gene: 1. DNA of the CDR3: TGTGCCAGCAGCCAAGCGGGGGGGCCCGGGGAGCTGTTTTTT. It yields the protein CASSQAGGPGELFF.

This clone occurred many times. The chain is built from TRBV5-4 and TRBJ1-2; 12 nucleotides align to TRBD1. This CDR3 region has 16 residues. Germline CDR1 and CDR2: SGHNT and YYREEE (reference sequence). With 10 bases clipped from V and 1 base from J, the junction kept 11 bases outside the gene matches. CDR3: CAGTGTGGCRNYGYTF. The CDR3 DNA reads as TGTGCCGGCACCGGGACAGGGGGCTGTCGTAACTATGGCTACACCTTC.

This sequence joins TRBV7-9 and TRBJ2-1, with 9 nucleotides matching TRBD2. This CDR3 region has 16 residues. Trimming cost V 2 bases and J 10 bases; bases outside gene matches: 12. Germline CDR1 and CDR2: SEHNR and FQNEAQ (reference sequence). CDR3 sequence (DNA): TGTGCCAGCAGCTTATTGGAGCTAGCGGGGAGGGGGGAGCAGTTCTTC. Translation: CASSLLELAGRGEQFF.

This chain connects TRBV28 to TRBJ2-1; 8 bases fit TRBD1. Germline lookup yields CDR1 MDHEN and CDR2 SYDVKM. The CDR3 is 15 amino acids. V trimming: 5 bases; J trimming: 8 bases; junction bases outside the gene matches: 11. CDR3 protein: CASSRSGGEVDEQFF. The CDR3 DNA follows: TGTGCCAGCAGTCGATCAGGGGGCGAGGTCGATGAGCAGTTCTTC.

A remark on this clone: This sample also contains other DNA sequences that code for the same CDR3. The chain employs TRBV6-5 and TRBJ2-1; 12 nucleotides line up with TRBD2. The CDR3 runs 16 residues. V was clipped by 1 base and J by 4 bases; unmatched bases: 2. CDR1 MNHEY and CDR2 SVGAGI come from the germline V gene. CDR3 protein: CASSYLGLAGYNEQFF. The CDR3 coding sequence is TGTGCCAGCAGTTACTTAGGACTAGCGGGGTACAATGAGCAGTTCTTC.

V is TRBV4-1 and J is TRBJ1-2; 8 bases map to TRBD1. The germline CDR1 and CDR2 sequences are MGHRA and YSYEKL. J lost 7 bases, V lost 3 bases, and 10 bases had no gene match. This CDR3 has 15 amino acids. The CDR3 DNA is TGCGCCAGCAGCCAGGACAGGGAGATGAGTCTTGGCTACACCTTC. It encodes CASSQDREMSLGYTF.

The chain employs TRBV5-5 and TRBJ2-6; 9 bases match TRBD1. The J segment lost 1 base and the V segment lost 0 bases, leaving 2 bases of the junction unmatched. Per germline, CDR1 SGHKS and CDR2 YYEKEE (reference sequence). CDR3 length: 17 amino acids. The CDR3 is CASSLGDRASGANVLTF. In DNA, the CDR3 is TGTGCCAGCAGCTTGGGGGACAGGGCTTCTGGGGCCAACGTCCTGACTTTC.

This rearrangement joins TRBV19 to TRBJ1-4; 8 bases are a match to TRBD1. This CDR3 is built from 13 residues. V was pared by 8 bases and J by 11 bases, with 10 bases of the junction left unmatched. Germline V CDR1 and CDR2: LNHDA, SQIVND (reference sequence). This CDR3 is CASSTGEPRKLFF. In nucleotides, the CDR3 is TGTGCCAGTTCGACAGGGGAACCGAGGAAACTGTTTTTT.

CDR3 in amino acids: CASSQIPGLAGPNTGELFF. CDR3 nucleotides: TGCGCCAGCAGCCAAATCCCGGGACTAGCGGGACCGAACACCGGGGAGCTGTTTTTT. V is TRBV5-1 and J is TRBJ2-2; 13 bases agree with TRBD2. From germline, CDR1 is SGHRS and CDR2 YFSETQ. This CDR3 is built from 19 residues. Germline trimming cut 4 bases from V and 0 bases from J; bases unmatched to any gene: 9.

In DNA, the CDR3 is TGTGCCAGCAGCGCTGGAGGAAACACTGAAGCTTTCTTT. Translated: CASSAGGNTEAFF. The chain is built from TRBV9 and TRBJ1-1; D not resolved. V was pared by 3 bases and J by 2 bases, with 8 bases between. Germline CDR1 reads SGDLS; CDR2 reads YYNGEE. The CDR3 has 13 amino acids.

This clone was observed once. The rearrangement joins TRBV20-1 to TRBJ2-7; D remains ambiguous. The CDR3 length is 10 residues. Trimming took off 6 bases at V and 2 bases at J, with 5 bases between the two ends. CDR1 and CDR2 (germline): DFQATT, SNEGSKA (reference sequence). CDR3 coding DNA: TGCAGTGCAGGAGCCTACGAGCAGTACTTC. It translates to CSAGAYEQYF.

V usage is TRBV7-3 and J usage is TRBJ2-3; tentatively, D is TRBD2 (6 bases). Trimming took 5 bases from V and 0 from J, leaving 21 bases between them. CDR3 length: 18 amino acids. Germline V gene lookup returns CDR1 SGHTA and CDR2 FQGTGA. The CDR3 spells CASSTAGLGRVSTDTQYF. The CDR3 DNA follows: TGTGCCAGCAGCACGGCGGGACTTGGACGGGTTAGCACAGATACGCAGTATTTT. Together with reference TRBV7-3 and TRBJ2-3, the CDR3 gives the full variable domain: GAGVSQTPSNKVTEKGKYVELRCDPISGHTALYWYRQSLGQGPEFLIYFQGTGAADDSGLPNDRFFAVRPEGSVSTLKIQRTERGDSAVYLCASSTAGLGRVSTDTQYFGPGTRLTVL.